The clone carrying this T cell receptor beta chain has a count of ten or more. Its antigen is not known. This specimen comes from a study of identical twins. Points from the study as a whole: Beta clonotypes that were abundant in cord blood contained fewer insertions, a pattern absent from memory repertoires. Out-of-frame sharing of TCR alpha in monozygotic twins was underestimated by models.

Germline V lookup: CDR1 SGHRS, CDR2 YFSETQ. The CDR3 spans 18 residues. V trimming: 2 bases; J trimming: 3 bases; junction bases outside the gene matches: 15. Template switching added a universal primer site; cDNA carried unique molecular identifiers. TCRdb itself ran the 5' RACE reads through MiXCR, one entry per CDR3 protein. The table lists a few hundred thousand distinct CDR3 sequences, roughly 9.9% of them singletons. These records were also assigned to another study, of yellow fever vaccine responses in identical twins.

The chain recombines TRBV5-1 with TRBJ1-2; 8 bases map to TRBD1. Sequencing was carried out using PBMCs. This sequence was found in a woman aged 18-30 years in good health. The DNA for the CDR3 is TGCGCCAGCAGCTTTTTTTCCGGGACAGGAACCTTATACTATGGCTACACCTTC. Its translation is CASSFFSGTGTLYYGYTF. Full variable domain (rest looked up from reference TRBV5-1 and TRBJ1-2): KAGVTQTPRYLIKTRGQQVTLSCSPISGHRSVSWYQQTPGQGLQFLFEYFSETQRNKGNFPGRFSGRQFSNSRSEMNVSTLELGDSALYLCASSFFSGTGTLYYGYTFGSGTRLTVV.